This T cell receptor (beta chain) came from a study of blood T cell repertoires in COVID-19. Study-level background: The United States, Italy and Spain provided the acute and convalescent COVID-19 samples. The cDNA or gDNA used as material had been derived from T cells, B-cell-depleted T cells, or PBMCs.

Clones were sequenced by immunoSEQ multiplex PCR, and TCRdb holds only the in-frame ones, with some missing. Altogether fewer than 200,000 clones are present, around four fifths being singletons, with the ten largest covering approximately 19%. Trimming shortened V by 4 bases and J by 0 bases, and 10 bases separated the two germline ends. Germline assignment: CDR1 SGDLS and CDR2 YYNGEE. CDR3 length: 14 residues. The sample consisted of peripheral blood. The sequence was obtained from a woman aged 70 to 79 who had recovered from COVID-19. The rearrangement links TRBV9 to TRBJ1-2, with D uncertain. The CDR3 DNA reads TGTGCCAGCAGCCCCCAAGCGGCTAACTATGGCTACACCTTC. It yields the protein CASSPQAANYGYTF.